The TCR beta chain described here comes from a study of T-cell reconstitution after alpha-beta-depleted transplantation in children. Unique molecular identifiers were used in preparing the TCRbeta library. One entry per CDR3 protein results from TCRdb running MiXCR on the PCR reads. The sample comprises 800,000 to 1,000,000 distinct CDR3 sequences, around 30% of which are singletons, and around 30% rests with the top ten. Study-level results: T-cell counts and diversity at one year post-transplant came mainly from newly produced T cells. Some patients showed high day-60 TCRbeta diversity, which derived from surviving recipient T cells and thymic progenitors. After transplant, at about two months, alpha-beta T cells were reportedly derived from several hundred expanded graft clones.

To note about this clonotype: What it binds is not known.

Sequencing was performed on PBMCs, mostly from graft donor cells, taken 360 days after TCRalphabeta/CD19-depleted stem cell transplant. The TCR was taken from a boy under three years old who had a stem cell transplant for SCID, so the T cells may come from the graft donor.

The CDR3 loop is CASSPLSSGPTFHTIYF. The CDR3, as DNA: TGTGCCAGCTCACCGTTAAGCTCCGGGCCCACCTTCCACACCATATATTTT. The V call is TRBV18, the J call TRBJ1-3; unclear D gene. CDR1 is KGHSH and CDR2 is LQKENI in the germline V gene. Between the trimmed V and J ends, which lost 3 bases and 8 bases, there was a span of 23 bases. The CDR3 is 17 amino acids.